Each of the 16 T cell receptor beta chains below was sequenced from the same sample in a study of cytomegalovirus exposure and HLA in healthy donors. Vbeta (60) and Jbeta (13) primers were used in the PCR. The data were produced by immunoSEQ multiplex PCR, yet TCRdb's version contains in-frame clones alone and is incomplete. The sample lists 75,000 to 100,000 clones; over 65% were seen once. The sequenced sample consisted of PBMCs. These receptors all stem from a middle-aged man in good health and CMV-seronegative.

This chain connects TRBV28 to TRBJ2-5, with 7 bases identical to TRBD1. From germline, CDR1 is MDHEN and CDR2 SYDVKM. J gave up 5 bases and V 5 bases, and 5 bases lay outside the gene matches. This CDR3 region has 13 residues. The CDR3 nucleotides read TGTGCCAGCAGTGCGACAGGGCCCGAGACCCAGTACTTC. Translation gives CASSATGPETQYF.

The chain recombines TRBV7-3 with TRBJ2-3, with 7 bases matching TRBD1. The CDR3 is made up of 14 amino acids. The trim removed 2 bases at V and 4 bases at J, leaving 3 bases unmatched. CDR1 is SGHTA and CDR2 is FQGTGA in the germline V gene. The CDR3 sequence: CASSLSGQADTQYF. The CDR3 DNA reads TGTGCCAGCAGCTTATCTGGACAGGCAGATACGCAGTATTTT.

A few counts support this clone. V gene TRBV29-1 combines with J gene TRBJ2-1, with a possible D match to TRBD1 (6 bases). Trimming shortened V by 7 bases and J by 6 bases, and 19 bases separated the two germline ends. Germline CDR1 SQVTM, CDR2 ANQGSEA. The CDR3 consists of 14 residues. The CDR3 protein is CSAKIGAGVNEQFF. DNA for the CDR3: TGCAGCGCCAAGATCGGGGCAGGGGTCAATGAGCAGTTCTTC.

This sequence joins TRBV5-1 and TRBJ2-5; 7 bases match TRBD1. J was trimmed by 4 bases and V by 4 bases; bases with no gene match: 7. CDR1 and CDR2 (germline): SGHRS, YFSETQ. The CDR3 covers 14 residues. This chain's CDR3 is CASSPWDSAETQYF. CDR3 DNA: TGCGCCAGCAGCCCCTGGGACAGCGCAGAGACCCAGTACTTC.

The gene calls are TRBV5-1 and TRBJ2-5; 9 nucleotides match TRBD1. V shed 2 bases, J shed 5 bases, and the junction held 13 bases outside the gene matches. Looked up from germline, CDR1 is SGHRS and CDR2 is YFSETQ. The CDR3 length is 17 residues. Written as DNA, the CDR3 is TGCGCCAGCAGCTTAGATACAGGGGGCAGTTACCTTGAGACCCAGTACTTC. It yields the protein CASSLDTGGSYLETQYF.

The chain is built from TRBV2 and TRBJ2-6; unclear D gene. CDR1 and CDR2 (germline): SNHLY, FYNNEI. V was pared by 3 bases and J by 0 bases, with 12 bases between. The CDR3 loop spans 17 amino acids. CDR3 in DNA: TGTGCCAGCAGTGATTCCCCAGGCATCTCTGGGGCCAACGTCCTGACTTTC. This encodes CASSDSPGISGANVLTF.

The table lists this clone with a count of one. The chain joins TRBV30 to TRBJ2-2; 9 nucleotides agree with TRBD2. The CDR3 extends over 15 amino acids. Trimming removed 2 bases from V and 6 bases from J; junction bases left unmatched: 7. Germline lookup yields CDR1 GTSNPN and CDR2 SVGIG (reference sequence). The DNA of the CDR3 is TGTGCCTGGAGTAGAGTAGCGGGAGTTGCCGGGGAGCTGTTTTTT. This translates into CAWSRVAGVAGELFF.

Concerning this clone: The same CDR3 also results from other DNA sequences found in this sample. J is TRBJ1-6 and V is TRBV27, with 9 bases lining up with TRBD1. The CDR3 runs to 14 residues. V lost 6 bases to trimming and J lost 7 bases; unmatched junction nucleotides: 4. Germline V gene sequence: CDR1 MNHEY, CDR2 SMNVEV (reference sequence). The CDR3 DNA reads TGTGCCAGCAGCCGACAGGGGGTCAATTCACCCCTCCACTTT. This codes for CASSRQGVNSPLHF.

The rearrangement joins TRBV2 to TRBJ1-3; TRBD1 aligns across 7 bases. Losses at the gene ends were 1 base for V and 4 bases for J; bases not matched to a gene: 4. Germline V gene data show CDR1 as SNHLY and CDR2 as FYNNEI. The CDR3 sequence is 15 residues long. CDR3 in DNA: TGTGCCAGCAGTGAAGTGATGGGACAGGGAAACACCATATATTTT. Protein product: CASSEVMGQGNTIYF.

This clone has only a few counts. V usage is TRBV6-4 and J usage is TRBJ2-1, with D perhaps matching TRBD1 (5 bases). CDR1 is MRHNA and CDR2 is SNTAGT in the germline V gene. The CDR3 has 16 residues. The V and J ends lost 0 bases and 8 bases respectively, with 17 bases between them. CDR3 nucleotide sequence: TGTGCCAGCAGTGACTCTGGGGTGGTGGGCAGGGATGAGCAGTTCTTC. Its translation is CASSDSGVVGRDEQFF.

By share, this clone counts as medium-sized. The chain uses TRBV10-3 and TRBJ1-1; D call uncertain. Per the germline V gene, CDR1 is ENHRY and CDR2 is SYGVKD. The CDR3 spans 12 residues. The ends were cut back, 9 bases at V and 6 bases at J, with 14 bases in the middle. The CDR3 protein is CAIKAGGAEAFF. DNA of the CDR3: TGTGCCATTAAGGCGGGTGGGGCTGAAGCTTTCTTT.

This chain uses TRBV28 with TRBJ2-7; the match to TRBD2 covers 13 bases. Germline V CDR1 and CDR2: MDHEN, SYDVKM. The ends lost 3 bases at V and 4 bases at J; junction bases unmatched: 3. This CDR3 has 15 amino acids. The CDR3 nucleotides read TGTGCCAGCAGTTTGGGGACTAGCGGGGCATACGAGCAGTACTTC. Translating gives CASSLGTSGAYEQYF.

The chain combines TRBV5-6 with TRBJ2-1, with D perhaps TRBD2 (5 bases). Germline V gene lookup returns CDR1 SGHDT and CDR2 YYEEEE. Deletions cut 6 bases from V and 8 bases from J, with 18 bases between. The CDR3 is made up of 14 amino acids. In nucleotides, the CDR3 is TGTGCCAGCAACGGGGTACGGGTTTTCGATGAGCAGTTCTTC. Protein sequence: CASNGVRVFDEQFF.

A few counts support this clone. The chain employs TRBV30 and TRBJ2-5; 10 positions agree with TRBD2. The V gene end was trimmed by 3 bases and the J gene end by 2 bases; junction bases not matched to a gene: 6. There are 15 residues in the CDR3. Germline lookup yields CDR1 GTSNPN and CDR2 SVGIG (reference sequence). The DNA for the CDR3 is TGTGCCTGGAGGGCCGGGACTAGCGTACAAGAGACCCAGTACTTC. Translated: CAWRAGTSVQETQYF.

This sequence joins TRBV5-6 and TRBJ2-2; 8 bases line up with TRBD1. CDR3 length: 16 residues. With 4 bases clipped from V and 2 bases from J, the junction kept 7 bases outside the gene matches. Germline CDR1 is SGHDT and CDR2 is YYEEEE. CDR3: CASSRQGSRNTGELFF. The CDR3, as DNA: TGTGCCAGCAGCCGACAGGGGTCCCGAAACACCGGGGAGCTGTTTTTT.

The rearrangement joins TRBV29-1 to TRBJ2-3, with a weak D call TRBD1 (5 bases). Looked up from germline, CDR1 is SQVTM and CDR2 is ANQGSEA. The CDR3 spans 15 residues. Trimming left V 5 bases short and J 0 bases short, with 15 bases between. The CDR3: CSVFSRAISTDTQYF. CDR3 DNA: TGCAGCGTTTTTTCCAGGGCAATTAGCACAGATACGCAGTATTTT.